This is a list of T cell receptor beta chains from one sample in a study of read filtering for tumor transcriptome and immune sequencing. TCRdb reprocessed the reads with MiXCR, giving one entry per CDR3 protein. This table holds around 140,000 distinct CDR3 sequences, over 10% found once. Specimen: a population of CD138-negative cells sorted from bone marrow. These receptors were taken from a donor over 35 with multiple myeloma. The CDR3 runs from the conserved cysteine through the conserved F or W. A D gene is named only where the DNA matches it firmly. Clone sizes are given selectively: once, few, many, or a class where the clone is expanded.

J | D | V | size | DNA | CDR3
TRBJ2-2 | . | TRBV10-3 | many | TGTGCCATCAGTGAAGTAATGGCAGGCGCCACCGGGGAGCTGTTTTTT | CAISEVMAGATGELFF
TRBJ2-4 | TRBD1 | TRBV12-3/TRBV12-4 | many | TGTGCCAGCAGCCTTGGGACAGAGGGAAACGAAAACATTCAGTACTTC | CASSLGTEGNENIQYF
TRBJ1-6 | . | TRBV6-2/TRBV6-3 | many | TGTGCCAGCCGAGACCGGGCCCACGGGAATTCACCCCTCCACTTT | CASRDRAHGNSPLHF
TRBJ2-2 | TRBD2 | TRBV7-3 | many | TGTGCCAGCAGCGAACTAGCGGGAAAGACCGGGGAGCTGTTTTTT | CASSELAGKTGELFF
TRBJ2-1 | TRBD2 | TRBV9 | many | TGTGCCAGCAGCGCCTCGAGTGGACTAGTCAGTAATGAGCAGTTCTTC | CASSASSGLVSNEQFF
TRBJ2-7 | . | TRBV6-2/TRBV6-3 | many | TGTGCCAGCAGTAAAAGGTACGAGCAGTACTTC | CASSKRYEQYF
TRBJ2-5 | TRBD1 | TRBV30 | many | TGTGCCTGGACTCCCGGGGACAGGGGTTGGGAGACCCAGTACTTC | CAWTPGDRGWETQYF
TRBJ1-1 | TRBD1 | TRBV6-1 | . | TGTGCCAGCAGTTACTCTAGGGGGCTTGACACTGAAGCTTTCTTT | CASSYSRGLDTEAFF
TRBJ2-5 | . | TRBV7-9 | many | TGTGCCAGCAGCTTAGGCATTGGACTAGCAGGGGGAGAGACCCAGTACTTC | CASSLGIGLAGGETQYF
TRBJ2-5 | . | TRBV7-9 | . | TGTGCCAGCAGCTTAGTGTTAGGTCCAGAGACCCAGTACTTC | CASSLVLGPETQYF
TRBJ2-1 | TRBD2 | TRBV19 | many | TGTGCCAGTAGTATGGCAGCGGGATACAATGAGCAGTTCTTC | CASSMAAGYNEQFF
TRBJ2-3 | TRBD2 | TRBV12-3/TRBV12-4 | many | TGTGCCAGCAGTGGTCTAGCGGTACCTAGCACAGATACGCAGTATTTT | CASSGLAVPSTDTQYF
TRBJ1-1 | . | TRBV7-9 | many | TGTGCCAGCAGCTCCTTTCTGGGAGAAAACACTGAAGCTTTCTTT | CASSSFLGENTEAFF
TRBJ2-2 | . | TRBV6-5 | many | TGTGCCAGCAGTGACTGGACGCACTCGAACACCGGGGAGCTGTTTTTT | CASSDWTHSNTGELFF
TRBJ2-7 | TRBD2 | TRBV6-5 | many | TGTGCCAGCAGTTACTCGGATAGCGGGAGGGCCTACGAGCAGTACTTC | CASSYSDSGRAYEQYF
TRBJ2-1 | TRBD2 | TRBV24-1 | . | TGTGCCACCCGTAGCGGGAGGTACAATGAGCAGTTCTTC | CATRSGRYNEQFF
TRBJ2-3 | . | TRBV27 | many | TGTGCCAGCAGTTTGCTCGGACCCGTCGGAACAGATACGCAGTATTTT | CASSLLGPVGTDTQYF
TRBJ2-1 | TRBD2 | TRBV29-1 | many | TGCAGCGTTGAAGGCGGGAGGGCCTCCTACAATGAGCAGTTCTTC | CSVEGGRASYNEQFF
TRBJ2-5 | TRBD2 | TRBV10-3 | . | TGTGCCAGCAGTGAAGGGCGGGAGGGCCATGAGACCCAGTACTTC | CASSEGREGHETQYF
TRBJ2-1 | . | TRBV24-1 | many | TGTGCCACCAGTGATTTAGGACTAAGTGAGCAGTTCTTC | CATSDLGLSEQFF
TRBJ2-1 | . | TRBV6-5 | . | TGTGCCAGCAGCCCTGGGAATGAGCAGTTCTTC | CASSPGNEQFF
TRBJ2-5 | . | TRBV14 | few | TGTGCCAGCAGCCAAGATCTTACAGAGACCCAGTACTTC | CASSQDLTETQYF
TRBJ2-3 | TRBD2 | TRBV27 | few | TGTGCCAGCAGTTCACAACCGGGACTAGAGGCAGATACGCAGTATTTT | CASSSQPGLEADTQYF
TRBJ2-1 | . | TRBV7-3 | few | TGTGCCAGCAGCCCCGGCCCCCGGCTCCCATACAATGAGCAGTTCTTC | CASSPGPRLPYNEQFF
TRBJ2-2 | . | TRBV3-1 | many | TGTGCCAGCAGCCGTATTGCCGGGGAGCTGTTTTTT | CASSRIAGELFF
TRBJ2-4 | TRBD2 | TRBV28 | . | TGTGCCAGCAGTCCCAGGGAGGGGATAGCCAAAAACATTCAGTACTTC | CASSPREGIAKNIQYF
TRBJ2-1 | TRBD2 | TRBV18 | many | TGTGCCAGCTCACCACCGATGCGGGAGTCCTTCCTACAGTTCTTC | CASSPPMRESFLQFF
TRBJ1-1 | TRBD1 | TRBV6-4 | many | TGTGCCAGCCGGGACAGGGAAAACATGAACACTGAAGCTTTCTTT | CASRDRENMNTEAFF
TRBJ1-2 | . | TRBV4-2 | many | TGTGCCAGCAGCCAAGATAATCACAGCTACACCTTC | CASSQDNHSYTF
TRBJ1-1 | . | TRBV12-5 | many | TGTGCTAGTGCCTCTGAGGACAGCTGGTACACTGAAGCTTTCTTT | CASASEDSWYTEAFF
TRBJ2-1 | . | TRBV19 | many | TGTGCCAGTAGTAAGGTCGGGCTAGCGCTTTACAATGAGCAGTTCTTC | CASSKVGLALYNEQFF
TRBJ2-1 | . | TRBV11-3 | many | TGTGCCAGCAGCTCTTACCGTTCCAATGAGCAGTTCTTC | CASSSYRSNEQFF
TRBJ1-1 | . | TRBV7-2 | many | TGTGCCAGCAGCCACCCCCGGGTCCTAGCTGAAGCTTTCTTT | CASSHPRVLAEAFF
TRBJ2-1 | . | TRBV5-1 | many | TGCGCCAGCAGCTTGGGACAAACCTACAATGAGCAGTTCTTC | CASSLGQTYNEQFF
TRBJ2-7 | . | TRBV12-3/TRBV12-4 | many | TGTGCCAGCAGTTCACAGCCGAGCGAGCAGTACTTC | CASSSQPSEQYF
TRBJ2-5 | . | TRBV6-2/TRBV6-3 | . | TGTGCCAGCAGTTCGGGACGGCCCCAGTACTTC | CASSSGRPQYF
TRBJ2-7 | . | TRBV20-1 | many | TGCAGTGCTAGACGGCTAGCGACCTCCTACGAGCAGTACTTC | CSARRLATSYEQYF
TRBJ2-7 | . | TRBV6-6 | many | TGTGCCAGCAGCCGGGACCTACAAGTCGAGGAGCAGTACTTC | CASSRDLQVEEQYF
TRBJ2-5 | . | TRBV10-3 | few | TGTGCCATCAGTGACCCCCGACAGCAACAAGAGACCCAGTACTTC | CAISDPRQQQETQYF
TRBJ1-5 | TRBD1 | TRBV20-1 | few | TGCAGTGCTAGAAAGGGGGCGGACAATCAGCCCCAGCATTTT | CSARKGADNQPQHF
TRBJ2-1 | TRBD1 | TRBV5-1 | many | TGCGCCGGCAGCGGCAGGACAGGGGGCGTATGGAATGAGCAGTTCTTC | CAGSGRTGGVWNEQFF
TRBJ2-1 | . | TRBV7-9 | many | TGTGCCAGCAGCCGAGAGGGGGGACGAGACAGTGAGCAGTTCTTC | CASSREGGRDSEQFF